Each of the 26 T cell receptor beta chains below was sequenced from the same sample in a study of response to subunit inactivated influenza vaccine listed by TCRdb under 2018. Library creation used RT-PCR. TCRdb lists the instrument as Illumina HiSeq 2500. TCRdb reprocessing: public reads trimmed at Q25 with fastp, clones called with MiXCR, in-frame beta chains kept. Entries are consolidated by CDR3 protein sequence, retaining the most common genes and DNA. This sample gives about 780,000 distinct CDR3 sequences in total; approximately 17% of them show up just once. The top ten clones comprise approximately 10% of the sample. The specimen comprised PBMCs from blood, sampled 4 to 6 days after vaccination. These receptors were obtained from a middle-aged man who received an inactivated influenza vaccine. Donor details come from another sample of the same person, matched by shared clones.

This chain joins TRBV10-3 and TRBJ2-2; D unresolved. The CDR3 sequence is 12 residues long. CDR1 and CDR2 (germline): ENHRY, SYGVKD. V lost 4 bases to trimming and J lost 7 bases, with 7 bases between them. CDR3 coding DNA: TGTGCCATCAGTGTGATAGGCGGGGAGCTGTTTTTT. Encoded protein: CAISVIGGELFF.

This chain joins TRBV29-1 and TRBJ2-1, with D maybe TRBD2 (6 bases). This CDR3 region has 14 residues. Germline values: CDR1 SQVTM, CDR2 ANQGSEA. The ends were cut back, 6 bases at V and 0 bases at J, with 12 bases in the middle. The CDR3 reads CSVRGLSSYNEQFF. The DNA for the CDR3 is TGCAGCGTCCGGGGGTTAAGCTCCTACAATGAGCAGTTCTTC.

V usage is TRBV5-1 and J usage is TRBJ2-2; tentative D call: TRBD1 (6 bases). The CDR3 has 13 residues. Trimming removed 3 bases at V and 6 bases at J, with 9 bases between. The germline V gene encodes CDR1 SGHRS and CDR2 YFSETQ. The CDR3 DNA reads TGCGCCAGCAGCTCAGGACAGTCCGGGGAGCTGTTTTTT. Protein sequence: CASSSGQSGELFF.

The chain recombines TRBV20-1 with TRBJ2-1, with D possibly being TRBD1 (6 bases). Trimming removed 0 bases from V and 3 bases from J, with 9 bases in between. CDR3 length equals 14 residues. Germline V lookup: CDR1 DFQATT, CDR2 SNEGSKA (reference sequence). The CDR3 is CSARDRDNYNEQFF. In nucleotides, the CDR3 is TGCAGTGCTAGAGATCGGGACAACTACAATGAGCAGTTCTTC.

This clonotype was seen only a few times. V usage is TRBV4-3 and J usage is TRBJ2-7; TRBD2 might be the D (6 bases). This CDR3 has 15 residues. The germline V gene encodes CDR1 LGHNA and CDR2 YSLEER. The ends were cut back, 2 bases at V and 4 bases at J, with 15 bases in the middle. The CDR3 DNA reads TGCGCCAGCAGCCAACTTCGGGACGGACTATACGAGCAGTACTTC. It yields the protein CASSQLRDGLYEQYF.

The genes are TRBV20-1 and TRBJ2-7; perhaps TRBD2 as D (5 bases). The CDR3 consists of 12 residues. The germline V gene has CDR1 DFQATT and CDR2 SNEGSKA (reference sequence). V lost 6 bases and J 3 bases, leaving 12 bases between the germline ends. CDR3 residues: CSATLGLYEQYF. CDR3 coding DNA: TGCAGTGCCACACTAGGTCTCTACGAGCAGTACTTC.

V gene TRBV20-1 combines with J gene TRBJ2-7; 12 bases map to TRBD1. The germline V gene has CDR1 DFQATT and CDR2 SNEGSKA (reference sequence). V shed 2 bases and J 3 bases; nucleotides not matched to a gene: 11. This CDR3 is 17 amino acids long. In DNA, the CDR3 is TGCAGTGCTAGAAAGGGGGACAGGGGGCCGTTTGGCTACGAGCAGTACTTC. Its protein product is CSARKGDRGPFGYEQYF.

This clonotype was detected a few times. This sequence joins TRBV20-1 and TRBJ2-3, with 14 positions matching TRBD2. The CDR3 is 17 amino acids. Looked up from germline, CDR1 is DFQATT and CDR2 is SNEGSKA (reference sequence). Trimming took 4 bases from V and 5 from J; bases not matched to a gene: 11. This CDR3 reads CSAIGSGTSGRQDTQYF. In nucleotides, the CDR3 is TGCAGTGCTATCGGATCGGGGACTAGCGGGAGACAAGATACGCAGTATTTT.

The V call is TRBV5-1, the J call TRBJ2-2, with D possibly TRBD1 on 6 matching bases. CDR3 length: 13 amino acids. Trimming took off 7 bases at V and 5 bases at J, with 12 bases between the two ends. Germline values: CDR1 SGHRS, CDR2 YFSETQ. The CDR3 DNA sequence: TGCGCCAGCGGAATAGGGGGTACCGGGGAGCTGTTTTTT. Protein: CASGIGGTGELFF. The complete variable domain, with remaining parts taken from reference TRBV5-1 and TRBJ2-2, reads KAGVTQTPRYLIKTRGQQVTLSCSPISGHRSVSWYQQTPGQGLQFLFEYFSETQRNKGNFPGRFSGRQFSNSRSEMNVSTLELGDSALYLCASGIGGTGELFFGEGSRLTVL.

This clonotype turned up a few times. CDR3 protein: CASRLGFANTGELFF. The CDR3 DNA is TGTGCCAGCAGATTGGGTTTCGCGAACACCGGGGAGCTGTTTTTT. J is TRBJ2-2 and V is TRBV7-9; D call uncertain. V lost 6 bases to trimming and J lost 0 bases, with 11 bases between them. Germline CDR1 reads SEHNR; CDR2 reads FQNEAQ (reference sequence). The CDR3 is 15 residues long.

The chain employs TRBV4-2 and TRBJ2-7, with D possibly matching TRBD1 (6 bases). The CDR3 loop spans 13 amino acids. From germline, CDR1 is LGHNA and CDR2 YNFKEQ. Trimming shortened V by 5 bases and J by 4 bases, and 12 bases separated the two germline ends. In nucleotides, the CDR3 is TGTGCCAGCAGCAGGGACACGAATTACGAGCAGTACTTC. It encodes CASSRDTNYEQYF.

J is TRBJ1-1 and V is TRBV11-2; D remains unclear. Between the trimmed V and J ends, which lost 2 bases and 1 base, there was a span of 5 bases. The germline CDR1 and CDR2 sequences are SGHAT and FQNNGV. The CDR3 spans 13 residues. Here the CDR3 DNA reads TGTGCCAGCAGCTTAAATTCGAACACTGAAGCTTTCTTT. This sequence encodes CASSLNSNTEAFF. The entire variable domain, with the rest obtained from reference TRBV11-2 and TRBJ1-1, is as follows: EAGVAQSPRYKIIEKRQSVAFWCNPISGHATLYWYQQILGQGPKLLIQFQNNGVVDDSQLPKDRFSAERLKGVDSTLKIQPAKLEDSAVYLCASSLNSNTEAFFGQGTRLTVV.

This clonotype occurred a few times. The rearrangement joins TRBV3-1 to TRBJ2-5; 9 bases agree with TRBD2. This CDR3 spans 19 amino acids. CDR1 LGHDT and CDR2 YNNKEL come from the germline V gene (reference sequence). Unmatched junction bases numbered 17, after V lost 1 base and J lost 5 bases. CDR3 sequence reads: CASSQGASGAFSRRETQYF. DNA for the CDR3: TGTGCCAGCAGCCAAGGGGCTAGCGGGGCGTTTAGCCGAAGGGAGACCCAGTACTTC.

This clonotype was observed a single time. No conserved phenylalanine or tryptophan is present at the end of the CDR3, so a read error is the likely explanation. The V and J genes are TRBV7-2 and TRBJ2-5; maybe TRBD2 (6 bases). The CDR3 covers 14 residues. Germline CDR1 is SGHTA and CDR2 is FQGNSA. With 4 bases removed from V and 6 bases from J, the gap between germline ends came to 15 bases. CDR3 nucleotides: TGTGCCAGCAGCTACACCCCGGGAGATAAGACCCAGTACTCC. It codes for CASSYTPGDKTQYS.

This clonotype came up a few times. CDR3 region: CASGTSGIYEQYF. The CDR3 coding sequence is TGTGCCAGCGGGACTAGCGGGATCTACGAGCAGTACTTC. The V and J genes are TRBV2 and TRBJ2-7; 13 nucleotides line up with TRBD2. With V trimmed by 8 bases and J by 3 bases, 1 base remained unmatched. The CDR3 contains 13 residues. CDR1 is SNHLY, CDR2 FYNNEI, per germline.

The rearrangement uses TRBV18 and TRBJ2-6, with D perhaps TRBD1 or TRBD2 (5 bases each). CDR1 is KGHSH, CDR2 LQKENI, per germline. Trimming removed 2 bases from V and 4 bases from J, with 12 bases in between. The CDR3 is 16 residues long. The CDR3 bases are TGTGCCAGCTCACCAAATGAGGGGACCGGGGCCAACGTCCTGACTTTC. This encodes CASSPNEGTGANVLTF.

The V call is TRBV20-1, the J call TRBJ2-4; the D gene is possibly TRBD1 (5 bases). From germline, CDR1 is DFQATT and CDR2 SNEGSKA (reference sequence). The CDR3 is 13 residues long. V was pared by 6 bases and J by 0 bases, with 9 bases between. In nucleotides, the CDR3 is TGCAGTGCGGGGCAGTTAGCCAAAAACATTCAGTACTTC. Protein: CSAGQLAKNIQYF.

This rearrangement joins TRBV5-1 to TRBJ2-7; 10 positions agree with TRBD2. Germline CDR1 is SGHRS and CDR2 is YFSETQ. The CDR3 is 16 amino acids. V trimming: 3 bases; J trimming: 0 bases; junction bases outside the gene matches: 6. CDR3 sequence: CASSWDPSGGSYEQYF. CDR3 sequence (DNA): TGCGCCAGCAGCTGGGACCCTAGCGGGGGCTCCTACGAGCAGTACTTC.

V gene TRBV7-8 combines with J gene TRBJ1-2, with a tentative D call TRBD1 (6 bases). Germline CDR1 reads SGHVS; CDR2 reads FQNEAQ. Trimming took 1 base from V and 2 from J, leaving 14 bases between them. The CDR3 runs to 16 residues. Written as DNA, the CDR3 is TGTGCCAGCAGCTTAGTAACCATACAGGGAAACTATGGCTACACCTTC. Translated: CASSLVTIQGNYGYTF.

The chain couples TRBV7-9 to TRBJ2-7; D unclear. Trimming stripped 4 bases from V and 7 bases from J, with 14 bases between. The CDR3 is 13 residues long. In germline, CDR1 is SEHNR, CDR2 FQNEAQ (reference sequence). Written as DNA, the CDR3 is TGTGCCAGCAGCTACCAACTCGCTCGGGAGCAGTACTTC. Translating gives CASSYQLAREQYF. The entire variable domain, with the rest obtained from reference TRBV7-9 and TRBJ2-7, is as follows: DTGVSQNPRHKITKRGQNVTFRCDPISEHNRLYWYRQTLGQGPEFLTYFQNEAQLEKSRLLSDRFSAERPKGSFSTLEIQRTEQGDSAMYLCASSYQLAREQYFGPGTRLTVT.

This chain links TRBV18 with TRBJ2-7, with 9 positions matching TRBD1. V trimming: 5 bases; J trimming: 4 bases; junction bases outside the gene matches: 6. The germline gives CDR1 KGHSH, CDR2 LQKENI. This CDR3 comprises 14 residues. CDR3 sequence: CASSSSGQGYEQYF. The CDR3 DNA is TGTGCCAGCTCATCATCGGGACAGGGTTACGAGCAGTACTTC.

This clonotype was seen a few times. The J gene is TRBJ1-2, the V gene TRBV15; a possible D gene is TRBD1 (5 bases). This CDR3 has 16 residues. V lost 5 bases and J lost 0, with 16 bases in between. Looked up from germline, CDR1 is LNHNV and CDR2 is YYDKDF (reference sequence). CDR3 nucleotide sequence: TGTGCCACCAGCTTTTCCCGGGACGGAACTAACTATGGCTACACCTTC. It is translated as CATSFSRDGTNYGYTF.

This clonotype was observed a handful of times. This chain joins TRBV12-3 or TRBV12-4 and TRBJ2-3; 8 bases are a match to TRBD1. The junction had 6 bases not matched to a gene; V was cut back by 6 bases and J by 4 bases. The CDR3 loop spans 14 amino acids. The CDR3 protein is CASSRTGTSDTQYF. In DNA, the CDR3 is TGTGCCAGCAGCCGGACAGGGACGTCAGATACGCAGTATTTT.

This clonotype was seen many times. In DNA form, the CDR3 reads TGTGCCATCAGTTCATTTTTAGCGGGAGGGCCGTACGAGCAGTACTTC. Protein product: CAISSFLAGGPYEQYF. The chain recombines TRBV10-3 with TRBJ2-7; 11 nucleotides align to TRBD2. This CDR3 contains 16 residues. Germline-derived CDR1 and CDR2 are ENHRY and SYGVKD. The junction had 10 bases not matched to a gene; V was cut back by 5 bases and J by 4 bases.

The CDR3 sequence: CASSLDSSYGDGVNEQFF. The CDR3 bases are TGTGCCAGCAGCCTAGATTCTAGCTATGGCGACGGTGTCAATGAGCAGTTCTTC. The rearrangement uses TRBV3-1 and TRBJ2-1, with D perhaps TRBD2 (5 bases). Germline V lookup: CDR1 LGHDT, CDR2 YNNKEL (reference sequence). The CDR3 sequence is 18 residues long. The ends were cut back, 4 bases at V and 6 bases at J, with 25 bases in the middle.

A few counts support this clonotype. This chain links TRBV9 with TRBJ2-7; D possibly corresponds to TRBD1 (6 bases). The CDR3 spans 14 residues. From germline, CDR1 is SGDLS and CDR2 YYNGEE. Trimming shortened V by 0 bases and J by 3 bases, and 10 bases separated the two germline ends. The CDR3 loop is CASSVADRFYEQYF. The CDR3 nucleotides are TGTGCCAGCAGCGTAGCTGACAGGTTCTACGAGCAGTACTTC.